Sequencing of this TCR beta chain was carried out in a study of blood T cells in healthy people across ages. Study results and caveats: The study regarded diversity estimates from one million T cells as underestimates.

A sample-barcoded 5' primer and a J-beta primer mix were used in a second PCR of roughly 7 to 11 cycles. MiXCR, applied by TCRdb to the 5' RACE reads, yields one record per CDR3 protein. The data contain 1,500,000 or so distinct CDR3 sequences, 55% to 75% of them seen just once; the ten biggest clones take up 5% to 7%. Details on this clonotype: Its antigen is not known.

Healthy Caucasian individuals from Russia aged about 6 to 90 served as donors. Per-sample yields of isolated PBMCs were at least 6.5 million. The CDR3 has 16 residues. CDR1 SGHTA and CDR2 FQGNSA come from the germline V gene. Trimming cost V 0 bases and J 6 bases, with 17 bases left between them. The J gene is TRBJ2-5, the V gene TRBV7-2, with D possibly TRBD2 on 6 matching bases. This receptor was obtained from a man aged 18 to 29 in good health. Sequencing was performed on blood. As DNA, the CDR3 is TGTGCCAGCAGCTTAGCGCTTGGCGGGGTATTGCAGACCCAGTACTTC. It translates to CASSLALGGVLQTQYF.